Below, 24 T cell receptor beta chains from the same sample are listed, as sequenced in a study of blood T cell repertoires in COVID-19. TCRdb's table, derived via immunoSEQ multiplex PCR, lists solely in-frame clones and lacks some. The sample has roughly 190,000 clones, less than 80% seen once. Material for sequencing was peripheral blood. These TCRs come from a woman in her forties or fifties with acute or convalescent COVID-19.

The gene calls are TRBV7-8 and TRBJ1-6; 12 nucleotides agree with TRBD1. This CDR3 spans 15 amino acids. From germline, CDR1 is SGHVS and CDR2 FQNEAQ. V shed 5 bases, J shed 7 bases, and the junction held 3 bases outside the gene matches. CDR3 DNA: TGTGCCAGCAGCCAAGGGACAGGGGGCAATTCACCCCTCCACTTT. The encoded protein is CASSQGTGGNSPLHF.

This clone occurred a few times. This chain connects TRBV6-5 to TRBJ1-5; TRBD1 is a possible D gene (6 bases). Trimming took off 5 bases at V and 5 bases at J, with 13 bases between the two ends. CDR1 MNHEY and CDR2 SVGAGI come from the germline V gene. The CDR3 extends over 14 amino acids. The CDR3 nucleotides read TGTGCCAGCAGTCAACAGGGCGGCGATCAGCCCCAGCATTTT. It yields the protein CASSQQGGDQPQHF.

This clone was found a few times. This rearrangement joins TRBV18 to TRBJ1-1, with a possible D match to TRBD1 (6 bases). Germline CDR1 reads KGHSH; CDR2 reads LQKENI. The CDR3 sequence is 14 residues long. The V end was cut by 6 bases, the J end by 1 base, with 12 bases between. The CDR3 sequence is CASSQGSGNTEAFF. In nucleotides, the CDR3 is TGTGCCAGCTCCCAGGGGTCCGGGAACACTGAAGCTTTCTTT.

In DNA form, the CDR3 reads TGTGCCAGCAGCACAGACAGGGTGACAGATACGCAGTATTTT. Protein: CASSTDRVTDTQYF. V is TRBV7-2 and J is TRBJ2-3; 7 nucleotides align to TRBD1. Germline CDR1 reads SGHTA; CDR2 reads FQGNSA. J was trimmed by 3 bases and V by 5 bases; bases with no gene match: 5. The CDR3 runs to 14 residues.

This chain joins TRBV11-2 and TRBJ1-5; no clear D. The CDR3 has 17 residues. The V gene's germline CDR1 is SGHAT and CDR2 FQNNGV. Deletions cut 3 bases from V and 4 bases from J, with 19 bases between. CDR3 in amino acids: CASSLTRVGGLNQPQHF. CDR3 coding DNA: TGTGCCAGCAGCTTGACACGTGTAGGAGGGTTGAATCAGCCCCAGCATTTT.

This chain joins TRBV28 and TRBJ1-1; D gene unclear. There are 11 residues in the CDR3. V lost 6 bases and J lost 6, with 8 bases in between. CDR1 and CDR2 from the germline V gene are MDHEN and SYDVKM. The chain's CDR3 is CASSLKAEAFF. CDR3 bases: TGTGCCAGCAGCCTAAAAGCTGAAGCTTTCTTT.

This clone was picked up one time. The chain uses TRBV4-1 and TRBJ1-5, with D possibly TRBD1 on 5 matching bases. The germline V gene has CDR1 MGHRA and CDR2 YSYEKL. This CDR3 contains 15 residues. The V end lost 4 bases, the J end lost 0 bases, and 10 bases lay between the germline ends. CDR3 protein: CASSLRQISNQPQHF. DNA of the CDR3: TGCGCCAGCAGCCTTCGACAGATTAGCAATCAGCCCCAGCATTTT.

The chain recombines TRBV18 with TRBJ2-3; 13 bases match TRBD2. After removal of 5 bases from V and 4 bases from J, the junction contained 12 bases not matched to a gene. The V gene's germline CDR1 is KGHSH and CDR2 LQKENI. The CDR3 has 18 residues. This CDR3 is CASSLLAGGPEGPDTQYF. CDR3 nucleotides: TGTGCCAGCTCATTACTAGCGGGAGGGCCTGAGGGCCCAGATACGCAGTATTTT.

The chain uses TRBV7-2 and TRBJ2-3; D may be TRBD1 (6 bases). The CDR3 totals 16 residues. The V end lost 1 base, the J end lost 2 bases, and 13 bases lay between the germline ends. Germline lookup yields CDR1 SGHTA and CDR2 FQGNSA. The DNA for the CDR3 is TGTGCCAGCAGCTTAGGGGGGCGCGGATCCACAGATACGCAGTATTTT. This translates into CASSLGGRGSTDTQYF.

V gene TRBV19 combines with J gene TRBJ2-1; 14 bases agree with TRBD2. J lost 1 base, V lost 6 bases, and 8 bases had no gene match. The length of the CDR3 is 18 residues. The germline CDR1 and CDR2 sequences are LNHDA and SQIVND (reference sequence). The CDR3 sequence: CASRVGTSGSISYNEQFF. CDR3 sequence (DNA): TGTGCCAGTAGGGTAGGGACTAGCGGGAGTATATCCTACAATGAGCAGTTCTTC.

The genes are TRBV13 and TRBJ1-5; TRBD1 is a possible D gene (5 bases). The V end was cut by 2 bases, the J end by 1 base, with 6 bases between. The CDR3 loop spans 14 amino acids. The germline V gene has CDR1 PRHDT and CDR2 FYEKMQ (reference sequence). The CDR3 coding sequence is TGTGCCAGCAGCTTACGACAGAGCAATCAGCCCCAGCATTTT. It yields the protein CASSLRQSNQPQHF.

A single count supports this clone. V gene TRBV10-3 combines with J gene TRBJ2-3; TRBD2 agrees at 10 bases. The length of the CDR3 is 15 residues. V was clipped by 10 bases and J by 6 bases; unmatched bases: 13. The germline CDR1 and CDR2 sequences are ENHRY and SYGVKD. CDR3 sequence (DNA): TGTGCCACCTCACGGAGCGGGGGGGCAACTGATACGCAGTATTTT. Translating gives CATSRSGGATDTQYF.

The genes are TRBV9 and TRBJ2-2; TRBD1 aligns across 7 bases. This CDR3 is built from 14 residues. The germline CDR1 and CDR2 sequences are SGDLS and YYNGEE. The trim removed 5 bases at V and 4 bases at J, leaving 5 bases unmatched. This CDR3 is CASRGQVSTGELFF. As DNA, the CDR3 is TGTGCCAGCAGAGGACAGGTTAGCACCGGGGAGCTGTTTTTT.

The J gene is TRBJ1-1, the V gene TRBV6-5, with unresolved D. Per germline, CDR1 MNHEY and CDR2 SVGAGI. V was trimmed by 5 bases and J by 1 base, leaving 11 bases between them. The CDR3 contains 14 residues. In DNA form, the CDR3 reads TGTGCCAGCAGTCTGGAGACGGGGAACACTGAAGCTTTCTTT. Protein product: CASSLETGNTEAFF.

This rearrangement joins TRBV6-6 to TRBJ1-2; 10 nucleotides match TRBD1. Germline values: CDR1 MNHNY, CDR2 SVGAGI (reference sequence). The CDR3 is 16 amino acids. Germline trimming cut 0 bases from V and 6 bases from J; bases unmatched to any gene: 7. The DNA for the CDR3 is TGTGCCAGCAGTTACTCCTTTTTGGACAGGGGGGATGGCTACACCTTC. Amino acids: CASSYSFLDRGDGYTF.

This chain uses TRBV9 with TRBJ2-1; tentatively, D is TRBD1 (5 bases). The CDR3 runs 15 residues. Germline CDR1 reads SGDLS; CDR2 reads YYNGEE. V was pared by 4 bases and J by 4 bases, with 15 bases between. CDR3 nucleotides: TGTGCCAGCAGCTCTCGCTTGGGGCGGTACAATGAGCAGTTCTTC. This sequence encodes CASSSRLGRYNEQFF.

The V gene is TRBV2, the J gene TRBJ1-4; D not resolved. The CDR3 is 15 residues long. The V end lost 0 bases, the J end lost 5 bases, and 10 bases lay between the germline ends. Germline assignment: CDR1 SNHLY and CDR2 FYNNEI. The CDR3 is CASSEAGQVNEKLFF. Written as DNA, the CDR3 is TGTGCCAGCAGTGAAGCCGGTCAGGTCAATGAAAAACTGTTTTTT.

The V gene is TRBV6-2 or TRBV6-3, the J gene TRBJ2-7, with TRBD2 identical over 14 bases. The CDR3 is 17 residues long. CDR1 and CDR2 from the germline V gene are MNHEY and SVGEGT. After removal of 6 bases from V and 6 bases from J, the junction contained 13 bases not matched to a gene. The CDR3 region is CASSSPGTSGRMGEQYF. The CDR3 coding sequence is TGTGCCAGCAGCTCTCCCGGGACTAGCGGGAGAATGGGCGAGCAGTACTTC.

This chain connects TRBV10-3 to TRBJ1-2, with D possibly TRBD1 on 5 matching bases. Per germline, CDR1 ENHRY and CDR2 SYGVKD. V shed 5 bases and J shed 2 bases, with 18 bases lying between them. This CDR3 contains 16 residues. CDR3: CAISQSKTALNYGYTF. The CDR3 coding sequence is TGTGCCATCAGTCAGAGTAAGACAGCCCTCAACTATGGCTACACCTTC.

This rearrangement joins TRBV5-1 to TRBJ1-2, with 11 bases that match TRBD1. CDR1 is SGHRS, CDR2 YFSETQ, per germline. Trimming removed 0 bases from V and 3 bases from J; junction bases left unmatched: 4. CDR3 size: 16 residues. The CDR3 loop is CASSLGTGGRDYGYTF. In nucleotides, the CDR3 is TGCGCCAGCAGCTTGGGGACAGGGGGCAGGGACTATGGCTACACCTTC.

The J gene is TRBJ2-7, the V gene TRBV27; 7 nucleotides line up with TRBD2. CDR1 is MNHEY and CDR2 is SMNVEV in the germline V gene (reference sequence). CDR3 length equals 14 residues. J lost 0 bases, V lost 8 bases, and 7 bases had no gene match. The CDR3 protein is CASALTGGSYEQYF. The DNA of the CDR3 is TGTGCCAGCGCACTCACGGGAGGCTCCTACGAGCAGTACTTC.

The chain couples TRBV28 to TRBJ1-2; a weak D match, TRBD1 (6 bases). From germline, CDR1 is MDHEN and CDR2 SYDVKM. CDR3 length: 14 amino acids. Deletions cut 5 bases from V and 0 bases from J, with 10 bases between. The CDR3 region is CASSLRTANYGYTF. In nucleotides, the CDR3 is TGTGCCAGCAGTCTTCGGACAGCTAACTATGGCTACACCTTC.

This chain links TRBV14 with TRBJ1-4; 7 nucleotides align to TRBD1. The length of the CDR3 is 14 residues. With 5 bases clipped from V and 4 bases from J, the junction kept 4 bases outside the gene matches. Germline assignment: CDR1 SGHDN and CDR2 FVKESK. CDR3 sequence: CASSEGQINEKLFF. The CDR3 DNA reads TGTGCCAGCAGCGAGGGACAGATTAATGAAAAACTGTTTTTT.

The chain links TRBV10-2 to TRBJ2-3, with D possibly being TRBD2 (5 bases). The ends were cut back, 6 bases at V and 0 bases at J, with 7 bases in the middle. The CDR3 sequence is 13 residues long. Germline CDR1 and CDR2: WSHSY and SAAADI. The CDR3 nucleotides are TGCGCCAGCAGACTAGAAAGCACAGATACGCAGTATTTT. The encoded protein is CASRLESTDTQYF.